Here is one T cell receptor (beta chain) with its context. The study drew participants aged roughly 18 to 95 years from under 30 US areas. Trimming took off 4 bases at V and 0 bases at J, with 17 bases between the two ends. The CDR3 has 17 residues. Germline CDR1 and CDR2: SGHNT and YENEEA. These data belong to a study of blood T cell repertoires in COVID-19. Assay used: immunoSEQ multiplex PCR; TCRdb lists only in-frame clones, some missing. The sample records approximately 210,000 clones, around 90% being singletons. This chain uses TRBV11-3 with TRBJ2-3; D unclear. Material: PBMCs or T cells enriched from blood (not recorded which). The source of this sequence is a woman in her twenties or thirties who had recovered from COVID-19. As DNA, the CDR3 is TGTGCCAGCAGCTCCCCCAAGGCGGATGCTAGCACAGATACGCAGTATTTT. This sequence encodes CASSSPKADASTDTQYF.